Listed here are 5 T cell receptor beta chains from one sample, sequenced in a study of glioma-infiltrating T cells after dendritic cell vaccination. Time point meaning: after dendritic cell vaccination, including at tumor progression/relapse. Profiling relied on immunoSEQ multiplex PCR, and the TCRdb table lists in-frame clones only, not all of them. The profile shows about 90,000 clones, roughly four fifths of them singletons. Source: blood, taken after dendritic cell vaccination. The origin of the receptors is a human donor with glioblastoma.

The CDR3 region is CASRGEVGRLNYGYTF. Here the CDR3 DNA reads TGTGCCAGTAGGGGGGAGGTAGGCAGATTGAACTATGGCTACACCTTC. This chain joins TRBV19 and TRBJ1-2; possibly TRBD1 for D (5 bases). The CDR3 sequence is 16 residues long. Germline V CDR1 and CDR2: LNHDA, SQIVND (reference sequence). Deletions cut 6 bases from V and 2 bases from J, with 19 bases between.

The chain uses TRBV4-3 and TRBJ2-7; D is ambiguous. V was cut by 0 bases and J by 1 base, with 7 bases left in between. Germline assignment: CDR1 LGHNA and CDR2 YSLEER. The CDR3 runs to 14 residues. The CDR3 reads CASSQDSGSYEQYF. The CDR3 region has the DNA TGCGCCAGCAGCCAAGATTCCGGGTCCTACGAGCAGTACTTC.

CDR3 sequence reads: CASSTSRDIYEQYF. The CDR3 nucleotides read TGTGCCAGTAGTACCTCCCGAGACATTTACGAGCAGTACTTC. This rearrangement joins TRBV19 to TRBJ2-7, with D unclear. This CDR3 contains 14 residues. Trimming left V 4 bases short and J 4 bases short, with 14 bases between. Germline CDR1 and CDR2: LNHDA and SQIVND (reference sequence).

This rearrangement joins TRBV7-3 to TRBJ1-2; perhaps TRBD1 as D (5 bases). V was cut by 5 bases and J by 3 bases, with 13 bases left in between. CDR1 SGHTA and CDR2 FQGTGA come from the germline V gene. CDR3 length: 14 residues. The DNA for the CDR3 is TGTGCCAGCAGCCCCGGGACTACTCACTATGGCTACACCTTC. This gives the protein CASSPGTTHYGYTF.

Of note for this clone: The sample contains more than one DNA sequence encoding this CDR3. CDR3 coding DNA: TGTGCCAGCAGCTTGGGAGGGTACGAGCAGTACTTC. This translates into CASSLGGYEQYF. The chain couples TRBV5-4 to TRBJ2-7, with D perhaps TRBD2 (5 bases). Trimming removed 0 bases at V and 4 bases at J, with 5 bases between. CDR3 size: 12 residues. Germline CDR1 reads SGHNT; CDR2 reads YYREEE (reference sequence).